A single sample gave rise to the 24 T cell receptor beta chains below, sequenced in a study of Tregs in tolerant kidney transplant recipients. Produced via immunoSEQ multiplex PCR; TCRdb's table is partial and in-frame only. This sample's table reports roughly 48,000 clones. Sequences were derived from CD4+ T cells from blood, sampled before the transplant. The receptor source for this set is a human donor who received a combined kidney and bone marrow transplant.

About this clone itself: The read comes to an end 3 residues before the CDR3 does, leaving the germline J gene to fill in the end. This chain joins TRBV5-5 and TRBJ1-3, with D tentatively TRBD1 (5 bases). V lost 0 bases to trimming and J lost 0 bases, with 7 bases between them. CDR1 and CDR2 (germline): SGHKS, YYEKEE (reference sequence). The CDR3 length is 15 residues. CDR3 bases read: TGTGCCAGCAGCTTGGCAGGGAACTCTGGAAACACC. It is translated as CASSLAGNSGNT. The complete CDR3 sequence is CASSLAGNSGNTIYF. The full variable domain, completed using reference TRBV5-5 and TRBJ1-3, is DAGVTQSPTHLIKTRGQQVTLRCSPISGHKSVSWYQQVLGQGPQFIFQYYEKEERGRGNFPDRFSARQFPNYSSELNVNALLLGDSALYLCASSLAGNSGNTIYFGEGSWLTVV.

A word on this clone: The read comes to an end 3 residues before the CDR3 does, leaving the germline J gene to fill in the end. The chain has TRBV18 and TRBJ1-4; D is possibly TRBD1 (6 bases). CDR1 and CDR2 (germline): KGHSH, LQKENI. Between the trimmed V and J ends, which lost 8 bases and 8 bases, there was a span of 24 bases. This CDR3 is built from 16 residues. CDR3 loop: CASTYTPPGQQEKLFF. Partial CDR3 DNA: TGTGCCAGCACCTATACTCCCCCGGGACAACAGGAAAAA.

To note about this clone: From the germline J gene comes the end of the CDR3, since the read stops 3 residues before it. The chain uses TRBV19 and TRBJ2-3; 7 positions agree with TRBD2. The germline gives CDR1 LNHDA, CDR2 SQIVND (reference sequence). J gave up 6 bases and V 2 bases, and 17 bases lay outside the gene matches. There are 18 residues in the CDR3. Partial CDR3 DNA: TGTGCCAGTAGTATATTCGGTTCGAAGGCGGGAGCGCCCGATACG. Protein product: CASSIFGSKAGAPDT. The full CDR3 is CASSIFGSKAGAPDTQYF.

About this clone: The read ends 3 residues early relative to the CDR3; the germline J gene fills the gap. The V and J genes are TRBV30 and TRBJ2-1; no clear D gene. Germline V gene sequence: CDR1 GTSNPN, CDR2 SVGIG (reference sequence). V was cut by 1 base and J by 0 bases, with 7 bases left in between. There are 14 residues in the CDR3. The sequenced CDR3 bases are TGTGCCTGGAGTGAGGTATCCTCCTACAATGAG. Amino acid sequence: CAWSEVSSYNE. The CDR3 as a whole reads CAWSEVSSYNEQFF. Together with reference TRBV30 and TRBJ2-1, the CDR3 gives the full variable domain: SQTIHQWPATLVQPVGSPLSLECTVEGTSNPNLYWYRQAAGRGLQLLFYSVGIGQISSEVPQNLSASRPQDRQFILSSKKLLLSDSGFYLCAWSEVSSYNEQFFGPGTRLTVL.

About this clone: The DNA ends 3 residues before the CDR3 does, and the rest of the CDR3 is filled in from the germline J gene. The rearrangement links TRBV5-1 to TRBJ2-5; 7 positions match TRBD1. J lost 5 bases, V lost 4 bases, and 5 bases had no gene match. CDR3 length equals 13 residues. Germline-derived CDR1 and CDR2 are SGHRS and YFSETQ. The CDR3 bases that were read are TGCGCCAGCAGCAACAGGGGTTGGGAGACC. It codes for CASSNRGWET. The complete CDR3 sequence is CASSNRGWETQYF.

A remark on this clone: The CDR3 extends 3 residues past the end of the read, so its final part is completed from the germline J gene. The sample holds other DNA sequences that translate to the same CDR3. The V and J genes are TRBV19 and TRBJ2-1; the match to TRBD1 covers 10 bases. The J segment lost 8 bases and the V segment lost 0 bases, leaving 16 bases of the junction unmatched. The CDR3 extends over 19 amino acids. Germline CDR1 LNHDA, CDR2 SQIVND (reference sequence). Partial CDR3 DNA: TGTGCCAGTAGTATAGAGGGAGGGGACCCGGGACAGGGGTTCTATGAG. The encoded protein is CASSIEGGDPGQGFYE. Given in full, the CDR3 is CASSIEGGDPGQGFYEQFF.

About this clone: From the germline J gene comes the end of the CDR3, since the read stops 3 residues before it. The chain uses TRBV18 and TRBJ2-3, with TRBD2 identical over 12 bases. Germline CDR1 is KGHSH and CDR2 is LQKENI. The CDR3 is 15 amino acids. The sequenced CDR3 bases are TGTGCCAGCTCACCCTTGACTAGCGGGAGAGAAACG. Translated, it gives CASSPLTSGRET. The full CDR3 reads CASSPLTSGRETQYF.

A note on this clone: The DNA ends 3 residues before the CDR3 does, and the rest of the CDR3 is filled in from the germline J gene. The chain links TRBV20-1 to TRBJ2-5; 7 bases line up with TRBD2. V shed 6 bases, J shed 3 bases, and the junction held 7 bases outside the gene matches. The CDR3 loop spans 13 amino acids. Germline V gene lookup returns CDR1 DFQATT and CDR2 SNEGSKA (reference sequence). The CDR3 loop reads CSAPGGYEETQYF. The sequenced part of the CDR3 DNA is TGCAGTGCCCCGGGGGGATATGAAGAGACC.

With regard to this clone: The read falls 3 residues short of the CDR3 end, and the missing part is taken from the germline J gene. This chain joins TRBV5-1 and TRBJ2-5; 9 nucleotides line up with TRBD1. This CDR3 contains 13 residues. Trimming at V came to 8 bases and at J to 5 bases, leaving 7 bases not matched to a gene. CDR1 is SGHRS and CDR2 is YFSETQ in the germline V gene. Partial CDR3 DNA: TGCGCCAGTCAACAGGGGGCAGGGGAGACC. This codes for CASQQGAGET. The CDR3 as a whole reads CASQQGAGETQYF. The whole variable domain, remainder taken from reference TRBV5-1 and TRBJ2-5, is KAGVTQTPRYLIKTRGQQVTLSCSPISGHRSVSWYQQTPGQGLQFLFEYFSETQRNKGNFPGRFSGRQFSNSRSEMNVSTLELGDSALYLCASQQGAGETQYFGPGTRLLVL.

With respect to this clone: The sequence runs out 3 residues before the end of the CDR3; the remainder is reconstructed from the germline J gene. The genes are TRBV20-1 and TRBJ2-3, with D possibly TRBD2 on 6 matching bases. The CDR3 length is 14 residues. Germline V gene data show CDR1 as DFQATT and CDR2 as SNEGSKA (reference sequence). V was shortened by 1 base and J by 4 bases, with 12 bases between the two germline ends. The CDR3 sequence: CSARVAGTPDTQYF. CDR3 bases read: TGCAGTGCTAGAGTCGCGGGAACACCAGATACG.

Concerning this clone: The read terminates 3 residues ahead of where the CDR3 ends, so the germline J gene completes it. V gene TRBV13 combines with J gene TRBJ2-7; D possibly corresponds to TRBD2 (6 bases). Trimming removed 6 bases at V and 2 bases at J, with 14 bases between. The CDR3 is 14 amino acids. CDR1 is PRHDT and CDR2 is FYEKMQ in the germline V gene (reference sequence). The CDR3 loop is CASRVAGRTYEQYF. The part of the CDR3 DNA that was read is TGTGCCAGCAGGGTCGCAGGGAGGACCTACGAG.

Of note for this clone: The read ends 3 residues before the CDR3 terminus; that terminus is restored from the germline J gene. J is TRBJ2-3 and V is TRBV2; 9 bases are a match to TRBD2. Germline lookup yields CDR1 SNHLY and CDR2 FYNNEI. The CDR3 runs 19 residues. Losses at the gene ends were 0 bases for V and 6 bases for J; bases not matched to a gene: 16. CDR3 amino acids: CASSEARAGGPLLTDTQYF. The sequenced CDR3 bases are TGTGCCAGCAGTGAAGCGCGGGCGGGAGGGCCTCTCCTGACGGATACG.

The CDR3 DNA, read in part, is TGCGCCAGCAGCCCCCTTAGCGGGGGGAACACTGAA. This gives the protein CASSPLSGGNTE. The CDR3 as a whole reads CASSPLSGGNTEAFF. The V call is TRBV5-1, the J call TRBJ1-1; perhaps TRBD1 as D (5 bases). Coverage ceases 3 residues before the CDR3 finishes, and the germline J gene fills in the end. Germline V gene data show CDR1 as SGHRS and CDR2 as YFSETQ. The ends were cut back, 4 bases at V and 1 base at J, with 14 bases in the middle. The CDR3 length is 15 residues.

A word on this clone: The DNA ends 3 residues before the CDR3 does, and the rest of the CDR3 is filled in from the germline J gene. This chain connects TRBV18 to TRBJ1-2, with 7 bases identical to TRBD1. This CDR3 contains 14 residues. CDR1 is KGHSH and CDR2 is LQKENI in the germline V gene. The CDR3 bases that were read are TGTGCCAGCTCCCAAGATCCCGGGACAGCCGGC. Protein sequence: CASSQDPGTAG. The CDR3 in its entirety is CASSQDPGTAGYTF.

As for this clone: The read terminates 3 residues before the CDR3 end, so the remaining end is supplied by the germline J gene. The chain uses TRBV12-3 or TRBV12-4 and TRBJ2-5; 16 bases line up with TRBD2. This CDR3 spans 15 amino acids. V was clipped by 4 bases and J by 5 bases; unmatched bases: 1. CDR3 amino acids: CASSSGLAGGETQYF. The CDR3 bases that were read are TGTGCCAGCAGTTCGGGACTAGCGGGAGGGGAGACC.

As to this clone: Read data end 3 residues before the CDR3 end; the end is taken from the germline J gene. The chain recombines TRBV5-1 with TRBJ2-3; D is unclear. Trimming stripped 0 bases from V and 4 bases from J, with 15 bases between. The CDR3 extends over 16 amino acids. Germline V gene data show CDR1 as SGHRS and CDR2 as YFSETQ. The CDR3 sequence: CASSLGSSLSPDTQYF. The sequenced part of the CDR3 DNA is TGCGCCAGCAGCTTGGGCTCTAGTTTGAGTCCAGATACG.

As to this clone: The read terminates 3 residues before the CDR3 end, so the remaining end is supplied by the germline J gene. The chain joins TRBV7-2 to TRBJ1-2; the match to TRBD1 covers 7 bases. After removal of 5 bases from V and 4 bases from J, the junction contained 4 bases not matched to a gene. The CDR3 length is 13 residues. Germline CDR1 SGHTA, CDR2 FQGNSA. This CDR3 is CASSPQGTYGYTF. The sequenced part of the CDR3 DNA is TGTGCCAGCAGCCCACAGGGGACCTATGGC.

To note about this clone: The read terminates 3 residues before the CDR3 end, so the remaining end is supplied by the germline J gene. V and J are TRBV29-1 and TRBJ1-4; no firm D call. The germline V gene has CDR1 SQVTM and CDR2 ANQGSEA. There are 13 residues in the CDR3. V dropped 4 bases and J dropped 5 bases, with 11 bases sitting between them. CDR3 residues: CSVALRPNEKLFF. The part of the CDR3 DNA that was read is TGCAGCGTTGCTCTGAGGCCGAATGAAAAA. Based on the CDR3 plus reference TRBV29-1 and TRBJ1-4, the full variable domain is SAVISQKPSRDICQRGTSLTIQCQVDSQVTMMFWYRQQPGQSLTLIATANQGSEATYESGFVIDKFPISRPNLTFSTLTVSNMSPEDSSIYLCSVALRPNEKLFFGSGTQLSVL.

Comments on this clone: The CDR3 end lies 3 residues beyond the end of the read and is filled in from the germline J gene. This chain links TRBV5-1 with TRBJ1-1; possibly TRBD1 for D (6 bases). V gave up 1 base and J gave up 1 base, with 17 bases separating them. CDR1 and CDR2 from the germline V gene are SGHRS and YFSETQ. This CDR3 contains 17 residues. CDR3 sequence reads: CASSLRQTGSRNTEAFF. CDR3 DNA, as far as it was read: TGCGCCAGCAGCTTGCGTCAGACAGGCTCTCGGAACACTGAA.

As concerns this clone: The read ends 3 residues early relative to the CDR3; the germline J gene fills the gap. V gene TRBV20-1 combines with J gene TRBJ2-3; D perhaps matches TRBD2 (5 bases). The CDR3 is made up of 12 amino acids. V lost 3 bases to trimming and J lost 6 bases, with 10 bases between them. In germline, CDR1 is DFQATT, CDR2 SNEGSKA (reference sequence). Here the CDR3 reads CSASERGDTQYF. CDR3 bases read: TGCAGTGCTAGCGAACGAGGGGATACG.

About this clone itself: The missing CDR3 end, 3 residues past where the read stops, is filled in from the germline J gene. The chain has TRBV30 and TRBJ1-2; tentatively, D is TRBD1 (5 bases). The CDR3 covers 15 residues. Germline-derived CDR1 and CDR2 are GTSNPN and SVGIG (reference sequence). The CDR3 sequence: CAGVPGSGLNGGYTF. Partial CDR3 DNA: TGTGCCGGTGTGCCGGGGTCGGGACTAAATGGCGGC. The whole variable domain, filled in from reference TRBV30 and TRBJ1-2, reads SQTIHQWPATLVQPVGSPLSLECTVEGTSNPNLYWYRQAAGRGLQLLFYSVGIGQISSEVPQNLSASRPQDRQFILSSKKLLLSDSGFYLCAGVPGSGLNGGYTFGSGTRLTVV.

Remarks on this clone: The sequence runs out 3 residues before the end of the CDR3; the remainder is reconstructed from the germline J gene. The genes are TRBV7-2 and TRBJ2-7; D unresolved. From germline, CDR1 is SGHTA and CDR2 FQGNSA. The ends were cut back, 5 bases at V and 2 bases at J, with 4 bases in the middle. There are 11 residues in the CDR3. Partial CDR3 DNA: TGTGCCAGCAGCCCAGCCTACGAG. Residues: CASSPAYE. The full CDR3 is CASSPAYEQYF.

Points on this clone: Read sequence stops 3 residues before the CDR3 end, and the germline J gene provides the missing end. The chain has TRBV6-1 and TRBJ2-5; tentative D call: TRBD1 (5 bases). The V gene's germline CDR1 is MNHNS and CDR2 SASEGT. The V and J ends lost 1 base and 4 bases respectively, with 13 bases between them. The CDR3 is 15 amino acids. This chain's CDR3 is CASSEGGRERETQYF. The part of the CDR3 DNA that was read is TGTGCCAGCAGTGAAGGGGGCAGGGAAAGAGAGACC.

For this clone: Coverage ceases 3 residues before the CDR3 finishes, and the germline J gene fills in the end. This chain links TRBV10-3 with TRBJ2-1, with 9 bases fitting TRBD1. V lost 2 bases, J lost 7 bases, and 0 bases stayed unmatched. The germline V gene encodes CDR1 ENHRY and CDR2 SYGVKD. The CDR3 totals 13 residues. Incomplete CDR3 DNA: TGTGCCATCAGTGAGGGGACAGGGAATGAG. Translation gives CAISEGTGNE. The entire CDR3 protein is CAISEGTGNEQFF.